This T cell receptor (beta chain) was found in a study of PD-1 blockade in classical Hodgkin lymphoma. Data came from immunoSEQ multiplex PCR; TCRdb stores just in-frame clones and leaves some out. The sample contains about 85,000 clones, just over 90% of which appear only once. Time point described: cycle 4 day 1 (C4D1), after less than seven weeks of nivolumab. Every patient was affected by relapse after autologous stem cell transplantation, while exposure to brentuximab vedotin was not uniform. V lost 4 bases and J lost 4; bases outside the gene matches: 8. The CDR3 has 15 amino acids. The germline V gene has CDR1 SGHDT and CDR2 YYEEEE.

The starting material was peripheral blood mononuclear cells (PBMCs), obtained before the fourth cycle of nivolumab. This TCR derives from a human donor with classical Hodgkin lymphoma. This rearrangement joins TRBV5-6 to TRBJ1-2; 9 bases agree with TRBD1. As DNA, the CDR3 is TGTGCCAGCAGCCAATACAGGGGGCTTATCTATGGCTACACCTTC. Protein sequence: CASSQYRGLIYGYTF.